This TCR beta chain appears in the sequencing data of a study of CD4 T cells in relation to SARS-CoV-2 and coronaviruses. General study results and limits: Roughly three fifths of donors had memory CD4+ clonotypes crossrecognizing SARS-CoV-2 and common cold coronavirus spike. Compared with monoreactive clones, crossreactive clones showed significantly weaker SARS-CoV-2 expansion.

A word on this clone: Its target is unknown.

Profiled with immunoSEQ multiplex PCR; TCRdb holds only in-frame clones, not every one. Of about 59,000 clones in the sample, about nine tenths were seen once. Unexposed donor CD4+ T cells date from about 2011-2018, before the COVID-19 pandemic. Sample: memory CD4+ T cells from PBMCs. This sequence originates from a human donor in good health.

In nucleotides, the CDR3 is TGTGCCAGCACCTCCCAAGGAACCGGGACAGATCATTACGAGCAGTACTTC. This encodes CASTSQGTGTDHYEQYF. The chain combines TRBV28 with TRBJ2-7; TRBD1 aligns across 7 bases. This CDR3 has 17 amino acids. From germline, CDR1 is MDHEN and CDR2 SYDVKM. V was pared by 7 bases and J by 4 bases, with 19 bases of the junction left unmatched.